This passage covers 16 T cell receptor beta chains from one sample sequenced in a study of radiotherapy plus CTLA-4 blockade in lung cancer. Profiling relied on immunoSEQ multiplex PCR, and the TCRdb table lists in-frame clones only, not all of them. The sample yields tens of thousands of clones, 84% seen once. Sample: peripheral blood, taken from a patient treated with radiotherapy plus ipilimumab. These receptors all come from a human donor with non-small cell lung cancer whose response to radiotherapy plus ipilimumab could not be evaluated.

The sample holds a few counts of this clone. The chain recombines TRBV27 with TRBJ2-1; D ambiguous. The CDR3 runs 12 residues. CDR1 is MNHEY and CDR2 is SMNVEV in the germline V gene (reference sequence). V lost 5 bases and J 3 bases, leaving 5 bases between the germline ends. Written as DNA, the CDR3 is TGTGCCAGCAGTCTTTTCTACAATGAGCAGTTCTTC. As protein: CASSLFYNEQFF.

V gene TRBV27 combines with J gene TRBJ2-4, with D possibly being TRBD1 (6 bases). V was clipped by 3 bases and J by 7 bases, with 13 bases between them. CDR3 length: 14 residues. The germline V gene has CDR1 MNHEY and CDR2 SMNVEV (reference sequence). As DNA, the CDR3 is TGTGCCAGCAGTTTCGCTGGGGGCTTTAACATTCAGTACTTC. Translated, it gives CASSFAGGFNIQYF.

The CDR3 sequence: CASSLGAPGYGYTF. The CDR3 DNA reads TGTGCCAGCAGCTTGGGGGCTCCGGGCTATGGCTACACCTTC. V and J are TRBV11-1 and TRBJ1-2, with a tentative D call TRBD1 (6 bases). Between the trimmed V and J ends, which lost 3 bases and 4 bases, there was a span of 12 bases. The CDR3 is made up of 14 amino acids. From germline, CDR1 is SGHAT and CDR2 FQDESV (reference sequence).

In DNA, the CDR3 is TGTGCCAGCAGTCGACTAGCGGGAGCCTACGAGCAGTACTTC. Amino acid sequence: CASSRLAGAYEQYF. The rearrangement uses TRBV6-5 and TRBJ2-7, with 12 bases identical to TRBD2. CDR3 length: 14 residues. Germline trimming cut 5 bases from V and 2 bases from J; bases unmatched to any gene: 1. Germline CDR1 MNHEY, CDR2 SVGAGI.

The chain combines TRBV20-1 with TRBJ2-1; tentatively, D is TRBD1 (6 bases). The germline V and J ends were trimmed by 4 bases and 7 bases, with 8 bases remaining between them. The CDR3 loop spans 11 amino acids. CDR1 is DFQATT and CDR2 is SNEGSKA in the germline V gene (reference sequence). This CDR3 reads CSANTGNEQFF. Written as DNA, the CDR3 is TGCAGTGCTAATACAGGGAATGAGCAGTTCTTC.

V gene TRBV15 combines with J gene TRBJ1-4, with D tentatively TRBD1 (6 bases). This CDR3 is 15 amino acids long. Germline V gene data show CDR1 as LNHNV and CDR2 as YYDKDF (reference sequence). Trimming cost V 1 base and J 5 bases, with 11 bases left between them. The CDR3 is CATSRVPGDNEKLFF. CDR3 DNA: TGTGCCACCAGCAGAGTCCCAGGGGACAATGAAAAACTGTTTTTT.

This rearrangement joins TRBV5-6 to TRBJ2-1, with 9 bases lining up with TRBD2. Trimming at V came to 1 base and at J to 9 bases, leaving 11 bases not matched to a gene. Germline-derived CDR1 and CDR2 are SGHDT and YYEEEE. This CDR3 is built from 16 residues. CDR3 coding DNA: TGTGCCAGCAGCTTGCGCCTAGCGGGACCCCCCCGTGAGCAGTTCTTC. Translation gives CASSLRLAGPPREQFF.

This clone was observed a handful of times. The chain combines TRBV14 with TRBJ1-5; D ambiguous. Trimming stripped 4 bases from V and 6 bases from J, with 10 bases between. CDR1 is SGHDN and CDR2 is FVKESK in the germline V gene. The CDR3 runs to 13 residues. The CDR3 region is CASSLNYGQPQHF. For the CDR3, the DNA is TGTGCCAGCAGCCTAAACTACGGTCAGCCCCAGCATTTT.

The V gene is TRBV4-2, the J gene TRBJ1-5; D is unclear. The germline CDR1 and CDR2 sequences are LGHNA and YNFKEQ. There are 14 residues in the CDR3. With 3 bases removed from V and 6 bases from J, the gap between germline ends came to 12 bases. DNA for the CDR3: TGTGCCAGCAGCCATCTACCGCTCGGTCAGCCCCAGCATTTT. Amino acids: CASSHLPLGQPQHF.

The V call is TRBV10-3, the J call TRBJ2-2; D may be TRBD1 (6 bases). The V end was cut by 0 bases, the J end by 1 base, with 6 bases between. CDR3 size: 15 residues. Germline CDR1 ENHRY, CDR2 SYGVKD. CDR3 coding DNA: TGTGCCATCAGTGAGTCCAGGGGGAACACCGGGGAGCTGTTTTTT. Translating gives CAISESRGNTGELFF.

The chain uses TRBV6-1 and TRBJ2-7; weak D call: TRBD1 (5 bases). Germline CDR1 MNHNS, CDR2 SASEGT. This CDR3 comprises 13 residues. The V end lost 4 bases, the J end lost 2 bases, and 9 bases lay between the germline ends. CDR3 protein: CASSVGRAYEQYF. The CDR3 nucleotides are TGTGCCAGCAGTGTGGGCAGGGCCTACGAGCAGTACTTC.

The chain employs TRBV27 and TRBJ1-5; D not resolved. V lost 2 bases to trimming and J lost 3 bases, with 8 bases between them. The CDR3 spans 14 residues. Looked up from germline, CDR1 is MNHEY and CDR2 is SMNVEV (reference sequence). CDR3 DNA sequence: TGTGCCAGCAGTTTAGGCGGAGCCAATCAGCCCCAGCATTTT. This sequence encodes CASSLGGANQPQHF.

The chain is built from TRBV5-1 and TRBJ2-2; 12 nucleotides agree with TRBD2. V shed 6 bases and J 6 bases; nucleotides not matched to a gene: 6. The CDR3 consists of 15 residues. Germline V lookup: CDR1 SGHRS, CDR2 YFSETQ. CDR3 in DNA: TGCGCCAGCACCGCGACTAGCGGGAGTCCCGGGGAGCTGTTTTTT. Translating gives CASTATSGSPGELFF. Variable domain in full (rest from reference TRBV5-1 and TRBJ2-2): KAGVTQTPRYLIKTRGQQVTLSCSPISGHRSVSWYQQTPGQGLQFLFEYFSETQRNKGNFPGRFSGRQFSNSRSEMNVSTLELGDSALYLCASTATSGSPGELFFGEGSRLTVL.

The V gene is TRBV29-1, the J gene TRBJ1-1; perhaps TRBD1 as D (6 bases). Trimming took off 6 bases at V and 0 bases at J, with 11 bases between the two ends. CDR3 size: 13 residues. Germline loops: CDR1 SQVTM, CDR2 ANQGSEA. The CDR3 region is CSVRTDMNTEAFF. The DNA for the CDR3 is TGCAGCGTGAGGACAGACATGAACACTGAAGCTTTCTTT.

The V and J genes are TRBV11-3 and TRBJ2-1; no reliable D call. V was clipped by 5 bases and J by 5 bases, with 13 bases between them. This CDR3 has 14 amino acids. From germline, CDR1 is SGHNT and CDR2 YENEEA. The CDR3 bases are TGTGCCAGCAGCCCCTCTGGGCAGCACAATGAGCAGTTCTTC. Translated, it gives CASSPSGQHNEQFF.

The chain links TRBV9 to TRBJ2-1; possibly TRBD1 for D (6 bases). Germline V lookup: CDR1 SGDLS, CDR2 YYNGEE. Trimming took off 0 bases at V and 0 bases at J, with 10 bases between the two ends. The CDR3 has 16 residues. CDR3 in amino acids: CASSVVGTSSYNEQFF. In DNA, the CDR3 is TGTGCCAGCAGCGTAGTGGGGACATCCTCCTACAATGAGCAGTTCTTC.